The subject of this entry is one T cell receptor beta chain. The record originates from a study of blood T cells in healthy people across ages. Approximately 9.4 milliliters was the volume of peripheral blood drawn from each donor. It was with a sample-barcoded 5' primer and a J-beta primer mix that a second PCR of roughly 7 to 12 cycles was run. TCRdb reanalysed the 5' RACE reads using MiXCR and keeps one entry per CDR3 protein. The data hold roughly 1.6 million distinct CDR3 sequences, with about 31% observed a single time. V lost 1 base and J lost 1, with 7 bases in between. Per germline, CDR1 MGHRA and CDR2 YSYEKL. This CDR3 spans 15 amino acids.

This receptor was obtained from a woman in her twenties or thirties in good health. This chain connects TRBV4-1 to TRBJ1-4; no clear D. Sample: blood. The CDR3 region has the DNA TGCGCCAGCAGCCAAGCTCCGGGAACTAATGAAAAACTGTTTTTT. Its protein product is CASSQAPGTNEKLFF.